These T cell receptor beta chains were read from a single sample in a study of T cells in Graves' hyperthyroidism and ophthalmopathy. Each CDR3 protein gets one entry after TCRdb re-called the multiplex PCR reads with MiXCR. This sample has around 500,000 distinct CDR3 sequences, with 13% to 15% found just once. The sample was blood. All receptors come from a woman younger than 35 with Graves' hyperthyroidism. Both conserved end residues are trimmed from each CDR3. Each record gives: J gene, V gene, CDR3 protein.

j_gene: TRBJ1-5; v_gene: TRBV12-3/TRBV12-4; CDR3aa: ASSLVSGINQPQH
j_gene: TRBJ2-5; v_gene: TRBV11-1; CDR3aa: ASSLGWREGLETQY
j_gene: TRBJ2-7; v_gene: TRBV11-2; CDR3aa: ASSYGTGNEQY
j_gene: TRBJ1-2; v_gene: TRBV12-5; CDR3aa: ASGKTGAGYGYT
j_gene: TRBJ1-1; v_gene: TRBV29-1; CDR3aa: SVEPRLGQPDTEAF
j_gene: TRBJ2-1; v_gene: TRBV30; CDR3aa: AWSVDEPVAGSYNEQF
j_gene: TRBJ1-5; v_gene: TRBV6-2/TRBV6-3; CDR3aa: ASSVGQALGQPRH
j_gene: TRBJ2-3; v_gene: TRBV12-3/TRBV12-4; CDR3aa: ASRLAPSTDTQY
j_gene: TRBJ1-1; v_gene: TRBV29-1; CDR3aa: SVDLKQNTEAF
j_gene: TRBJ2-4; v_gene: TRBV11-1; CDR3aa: ASSLLQGAKYIQY
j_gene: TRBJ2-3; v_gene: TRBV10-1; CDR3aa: ASFTDTQY
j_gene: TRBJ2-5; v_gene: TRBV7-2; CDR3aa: ASNSGTVGETQY
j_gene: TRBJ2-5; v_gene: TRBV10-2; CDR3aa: ASRGEARPQETQY
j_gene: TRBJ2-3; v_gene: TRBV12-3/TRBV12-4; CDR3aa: ASMDSGTTDTQY
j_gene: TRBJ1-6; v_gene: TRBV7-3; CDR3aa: ASSLKSDRWSPLH
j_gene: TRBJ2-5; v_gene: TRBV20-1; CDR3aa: SARVDRETQY
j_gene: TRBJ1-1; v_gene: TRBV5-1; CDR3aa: ASKDRTKSGTEAF
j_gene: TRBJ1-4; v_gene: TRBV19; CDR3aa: ASSITVNEKLF
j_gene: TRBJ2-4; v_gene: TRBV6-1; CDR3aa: ASERGLLILAKNIQY
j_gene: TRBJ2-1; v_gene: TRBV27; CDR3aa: ASRFRRDTGGDEQF
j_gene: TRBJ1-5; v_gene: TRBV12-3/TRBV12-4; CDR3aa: ASRRTGDPSNQPQH
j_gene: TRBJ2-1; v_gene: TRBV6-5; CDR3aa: ASSYPVGGRNEQF
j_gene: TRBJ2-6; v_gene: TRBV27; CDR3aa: ASSSTGTWSGANVLT
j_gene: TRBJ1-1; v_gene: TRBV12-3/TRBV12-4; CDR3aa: ASTRDQNTEAF
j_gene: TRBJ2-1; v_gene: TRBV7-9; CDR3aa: ASSTRGEQF
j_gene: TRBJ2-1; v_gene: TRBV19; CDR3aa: ASTERGGAYNEQF